A single T cell receptor (beta chain) is shown here with its context. As yet, its antigen is unknown. These data are taken from a study of cytomegalovirus exposure and HLA in healthy donors. Broader study findings: The authors enumerated some 170 TCR beta chains as linked to cytomegalovirus. One later analysis, an examination of the 100 to 150 validation repertoires, found that first-cohort TCR clusters tended to co-occur in them.

Data came from immunoSEQ multiplex PCR; TCRdb stores just in-frame clones and leaves some out. The data show under 100,000 clones, approximately 96% seen once. Looked up from germline, CDR1 is MNHEY and CDR2 is SVGAGI. There are 16 residues in the CDR3. Unmatched junction bases numbered 5, after V lost 4 bases and J lost 5 bases. This chain uses TRBV6-5 with TRBJ2-3, with TRBD2 matching over 14 bases. The TCR was taken from a man aged 18 to 29 in good health and CMV-seronegative. The source material was PBMCs. Here the CDR3 reads CASSFGTSGRGDTQYF. In nucleotides, the CDR3 is TGTGCCAGCAGTTTCGGGACTAGCGGGAGAGGAGATACGCAGTATTTT.